This TCR beta chain is from a study of blood T cell repertoires in COVID-19. Study-wide background: COVID-19 samples, acute and convalescent, were from the United States, Italy and Spain. Nucleic acid was either cDNA or gDNA, and it came from T cells, B-cell-depleted T cells, or PBMCs.

This table comes from immunoSEQ multiplex PCR, and its TCRdb copy is limited to in-frame clones, with some not included. The sample lists roughly 340,000 clones, 89% occurring once. The clonotype was recovered from a woman in her twenties or thirties with COVID-19, enrolled during active disease. The sequencing input was peripheral blood.

Here the CDR3 reads CASSLPPDRSRQETQYF. CDR3 DNA: TGTGCCAGCAGTTTACCCCCCGATCGGAGCCGGCAAGAGACCCAGTACTTC. The chain joins TRBV27 to TRBJ2-5; D remains ambiguous. The germline V gene has CDR1 MNHEY and CDR2 SMNVEV (reference sequence). This CDR3 has 17 amino acids. The V gene lost 2 bases and the J gene lost 2 bases, with 18 bases spanning the gap.